Each of the 19 T cell receptor beta chains below was sequenced from the same sample in a study of technical replicates of blood from several donors (dated by TCRdb to the late 2010s). Library preparation was by the immunoSEQ multiplex PCR assay. TCRdb carries this immuneACCESS record with in-frame sequences only. Its versions omit some clonotypes, under half of them owing to an unresolved V gene in the studies checked, with the rest unexplained. Recorded for this sample are approximately 94,000 clones; around 96% of them occurred a single time. The top ten clonotypes cover about 0.39% of the sample. Sequencing was carried out using T cells isolated from PBMCs. Receptor source: a human donor in good health.

The rearrangement links TRBV2 to TRBJ1-1; D possibly corresponds to TRBD1 (5 bases). CDR3 length: 15 amino acids. The V and J ends lost 5 bases and 6 bases respectively, with 19 bases between them. Germline CDR1 reads SNHLY; CDR2 reads FYNNEI. The CDR3 sequence: CASSSLRALGSEAFF. In DNA, the CDR3 is TGTGCCAGCAGTTCGCTCAGGGCTCTTGGCTCTGAAGCTTTCTTT.

The chain recombines TRBV7-3 with TRBJ2-1, with 8 bases identical to TRBD1. The CDR3 is 15 residues long. The V gene's germline CDR1 is SGHTA and CDR2 FQGTGA. Germline trimming cut 4 bases from V and 1 base from J; bases unmatched to any gene: 3. CDR3 bases: TGTGCCAGCAGCTATGACAGGGGTTCCTACAATGAGCAGTTCTTC. Protein sequence: CASSYDRGSYNEQFF. Looking up the rest from reference TRBV7-3 and TRBJ2-1 gives the full variable domain: GAGVSQTPSNKVTEKGKYVELRCDPISGHTALYWYRQSLGQGPEFLIYFQGTGAADDSGLPNDRFFAVRPEGSVSTLKIQRTERGDSAVYLCASSYDRGSYNEQFFGPGTRLTVL.

Here the CDR3 DNA reads TGTGCCAGCAGCTTATCGGGCACTGAAGCTTTCTTT. Protein: CASSLSGTEAFF. This sequence joins TRBV11-3 and TRBJ1-1; no clear D gene. This CDR3 has 12 residues. Deletions cut 2 bases from V and 4 bases from J, with 5 bases between. Germline V CDR1 and CDR2: SGHNT, YENEEA.

The chain has TRBV10-2 and TRBJ2-7; 7 bases line up with TRBD1. Trimming cost V 4 bases and J 0 bases; bases outside gene matches: 0. This CDR3 has 13 residues. The germline gives CDR1 WSHSY, CDR2 SAAADI. CDR3 sequence: CASSGTGSYEQYF. In nucleotides, the CDR3 is TGCGCCAGCAGTGGGACAGGCTCCTACGAGCAGTACTTC.

The rearrangement uses TRBV25-1 and TRBJ1-3; D is undetermined. CDR1 is MGHDK, CDR2 SYGVNS, per germline. This CDR3 has 13 residues. Trimming shortened V by 4 bases and J by 0 bases, and 4 bases separated the two germline ends. This CDR3 is CASSALSGNTIYF. As DNA, the CDR3 is TGTGCCAGCAGTGCTCTCTCTGGAAACACCATATATTTT.

The chain uses TRBV19 and TRBJ2-2; TRBD1 matches 7 bases. Trimming at V came to 9 bases and at J to 4 bases, leaving 11 bases not matched to a gene. This CDR3 is built from 15 residues. Germline V lookup: CDR1 LNHDA, CDR2 SQIVND (reference sequence). The CDR3 sequence: CASVYRGSVTGELFF. CDR3 in DNA: TGTGCCAGCGTTTACAGGGGATCGGTCACCGGGGAGCTGTTTTTT.

V usage is TRBV15 and J usage is TRBJ1-5, with a tentative D call TRBD1 (6 bases). The V end lost 2 bases, the J end lost 7 bases, and 18 bases lay between the germline ends. The V gene's germline CDR1 is LNHNV and CDR2 YYDKDF (reference sequence). This CDR3 spans 16 amino acids. The CDR3 nucleotides are TGTGCCACCAGCAGACCGGGACATCTAAGGAGACAGCCCCAGCATTTT. Its protein product is CATSRPGHLRRQPQHF.

CDR3: CASSLARDEQFF. The CDR3 nucleotides read TGTGCCAGCAGTTTAGCCAGGGATGAGCAGTTCTTC. V usage is TRBV27 and J usage is TRBJ2-1; maybe TRBD1 (5 bases). The germline gives CDR1 MNHEY, CDR2 SMNVEV (reference sequence). The CDR3 sequence is 12 residues long. Trimming took off 2 bases at V and 8 bases at J, with 7 bases between the two ends.

This clone was detected once. The gene calls are TRBV28 and TRBJ1-2, with 8 bases identical to TRBD1. The CDR3 consists of 16 residues. Germline assignment: CDR1 MDHEN and CDR2 SYDVKM. V dropped 9 bases and J dropped 0; count of bases not matched to a gene: 12. The CDR3 region has the DNA TGTGCCAGTTTAAGCGGTTCGGGACAGGCTAACTATGGCTACACCTTC. It codes for CASLSGSGQANYGYTF.

V usage is TRBV2 and J usage is TRBJ2-7, with D tentatively TRBD2 (6 bases). This CDR3 region has 14 residues. V was cut by 5 bases and J by 2 bases, with 13 bases left in between. In germline, CDR1 is SNHLY, CDR2 FYNNEI. CDR3 DNA sequence: TGTGCCAGCAGTCTCCAAGCGGGCCCCTACGAGCAGTACTTC. Protein product: CASSLQAGPYEQYF.

This sequence joins TRBV7-8 and TRBJ2-5, with TRBD2 identical over 8 bases. Germline V gene sequence: CDR1 SGHVS, CDR2 FQNEAQ. The CDR3 totals 14 residues. The ends lost 6 bases at V and 5 bases at J; junction bases unmatched: 8. The CDR3 is CASRIPREGETQYF. The DNA for the CDR3 is TGTGCCAGCAGGATCCCCCGGGAGGGGGAGACCCAGTACTTC. The full variable domain, completed using reference TRBV7-8 and TRBJ2-5, is GAGVSQSPRYKVAKRGQDVALRCDPISGHVSLFWYQQALGQGPEFLTYFQNEAQLDKSGLPSDRFFAERPEGSVSTLKIQRTQQEDSAVYLCASRIPREGETQYFGPGTRLLVL.

This rearrangement joins TRBV6-1 to TRBJ2-1, with 8 bases lining up with TRBD2. V shed 10 bases, J shed 2 bases, and the junction held 4 bases outside the gene matches. Germline assignment: CDR1 MNHNS and CDR2 SASEGT. The CDR3 extends over 13 amino acids. The DNA of the CDR3 is TGTGCCACCTCTAGCGGGCCCTACAATGAGCAGTTCTTC. Amino acids: CATSSGPYNEQFF.

The chain combines TRBV25-1 with TRBJ2-1; D is unclear. V dropped 4 bases and J dropped 5 bases, with 6 bases sitting between them. The CDR3 length is 12 residues. The germline CDR1 and CDR2 sequences are MGHDK and SYGVNS. CDR3 nucleotide sequence: TGTGCCAGCAGTGTTCTAAACAATGAGCAGTTCTTC. It translates to CASSVLNNEQFF.

This clone was seen only a few times. The DNA of the CDR3 is TGTGCCTGGTCCGGACAGGGCAATCAGCCCCAGCATTTT. It specifies CAWSGQGNQPQHF. The V gene is TRBV30, the J gene TRBJ1-5, with 7 positions matching TRBD1. Losses at the gene ends were 5 bases for V and 2 bases for J; bases not matched to a gene: 3. Looked up from germline, CDR1 is GTSNPN and CDR2 is SVGIG (reference sequence). This CDR3 region has 13 residues.

This chain connects TRBV11-2 to TRBJ2-1; TRBD2 might be the D (6 bases). V lost 3 bases to trimming and J lost 5 bases, with 14 bases between them. CDR1 and CDR2 from the germline V gene are SGHAT and FQNNGV. The CDR3 runs to 15 residues. The CDR3 DNA reads TGTGCCAGCAGCTTCAGAGGGGAGGCACACAATGAGCAGTTCTTC. As protein: CASSFRGEAHNEQFF.

In nucleotides, the CDR3 is TGTGCCAGCAGCTTAGCGTTCGGCGAGCAGTACTTC. Its protein is CASSLAFGEQYF. This rearrangement joins TRBV7-2 to TRBJ2-7; D remains ambiguous. The germline V gene has CDR1 SGHTA and CDR2 FQGNSA. The CDR3 totals 12 residues. With 0 bases removed from V and 6 bases from J, the gap between germline ends came to 6 bases.

The rearrangement joins TRBV6-1 to TRBJ2-3, with 10 bases matching TRBD2. This CDR3 contains 14 residues. V was pared by 4 bases and J by 6 bases, with 4 bases of the junction left unmatched. CDR1 and CDR2 (germline): MNHNS, SASEGT. CDR3 sequence: CASSGLAGADTQYF. The DNA for the CDR3 is TGTGCCAGCAGTGGGCTAGCGGGAGCCGATACGCAGTATTTT.

The chain is built from TRBV4-2 and TRBJ2-7, with 9 positions matching TRBD2. The germline V gene has CDR1 LGHNA and CDR2 YNFKEQ. The V and J ends lost 0 bases and 4 bases, in that order; junction bases with no gene match: 7. The CDR3 covers 16 residues. The DNA of the CDR3 is TGTGCCAGCAGCCAAGATTTGTCTAGCGGGATATACGAGCAGTACTTC. Protein product: CASSQDLSSGIYEQYF.

This chain joins TRBV18 and TRBJ1-1; no clear D. CDR1 KGHSH and CDR2 LQKENI come from the germline V gene. The length of the CDR3 is 16 residues. The V end lost 0 bases, the J end lost 0 bases, and 11 bases lay between the germline ends. The CDR3 here is CASSPPYGSLNTEAFF. The CDR3 DNA follows: TGTGCCAGCTCACCACCATACGGGTCTTTGAACACTGAAGCTTTCTTT.